The TCR beta chain under discussion was sequenced for a study of cytomegalovirus exposure and HLA in healthy donors. Both 60 Vbeta primers and 13 Jbeta primers went into the PCR. TCRdb's copy holds only in-frame clones and misses some; the assay was immunoSEQ multiplex PCR. The repertoire holds 95,000 to 120,000 clones, 82% seen once, with around 2.6% in the top ten. Study-level findings and limits: When a later analysis compared HLA-associated TCR beta chains with equally common others, the HLA-associated chains turned out to be more clonally expanded and to have lower generation probabilities.

A remark on this clone: Antigen unknown.

The sequenced material came from PBMCs. The receptor comes from a woman younger than 30 in good health and CMV-seronegative.

The chain's CDR3 is CASSLGQENQPQHF. Here the CDR3 DNA reads TGCGCCAGCAGCCTCGGACAGGAAAATCAGCCCCAGCATTTT. The chain links TRBV5-1 to TRBJ1-5; 7 nucleotides agree with TRBD1. Germline CDR1 SGHRS, CDR2 YFSETQ. This CDR3 is built from 14 residues. The V segment lost 4 bases and the J segment 4 bases; nucleotides outside the gene matches: 5.